Described below is a single T cell receptor (beta chain) sequence and its context. This specimen belongs to a study of T-cell reconstitution after alpha-beta-depleted transplantation in children. Preparation of the TCRbeta library was carried out with unique molecular identifiers. TCRdb redid the calling of the PCR reads with MiXCR, one entry per CDR3 protein. The sample holds some 240,000 distinct CDR3 sequences, approximately 9.8% seen once. The junction had 6 bases not matched to a gene; V was cut back by 2 bases and J by 8 bases. CDR3 size: 14 residues. CDR1 is SQVTM, CDR2 ANQGSEA, per germline. The chain recombines TRBV29-1 with TRBJ1-4, with TRBD1 identical over 9 bases. This receptor was taken from a human donor who donated a stem cell graft to a child with SCID. The sequencing here drew on PBMCs from the stem cell graft donor, taken from the stem cell graft. The CDR3 reads CSVESNRGREKLFF. The CDR3 DNA is TGCAGCGTTGAATCCAACAGGGGGCGGGAAAAACTGTTTTTT.